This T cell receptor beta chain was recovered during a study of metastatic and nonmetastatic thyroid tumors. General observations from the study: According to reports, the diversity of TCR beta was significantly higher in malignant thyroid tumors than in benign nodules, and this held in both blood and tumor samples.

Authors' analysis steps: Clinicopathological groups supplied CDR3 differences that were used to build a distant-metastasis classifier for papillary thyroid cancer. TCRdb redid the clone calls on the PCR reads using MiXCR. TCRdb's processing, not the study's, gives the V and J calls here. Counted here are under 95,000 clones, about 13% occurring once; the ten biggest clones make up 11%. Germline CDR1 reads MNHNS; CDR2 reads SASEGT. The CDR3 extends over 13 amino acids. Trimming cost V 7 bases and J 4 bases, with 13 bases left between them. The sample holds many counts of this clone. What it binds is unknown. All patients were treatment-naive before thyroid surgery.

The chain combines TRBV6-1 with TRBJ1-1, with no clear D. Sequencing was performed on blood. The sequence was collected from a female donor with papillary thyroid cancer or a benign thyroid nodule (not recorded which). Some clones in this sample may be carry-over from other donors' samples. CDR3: CASTVGRATEAFF. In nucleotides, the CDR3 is TGTGCCAGCACCGTCGGCCGGGCCACTGAAGCTTTCTTT.